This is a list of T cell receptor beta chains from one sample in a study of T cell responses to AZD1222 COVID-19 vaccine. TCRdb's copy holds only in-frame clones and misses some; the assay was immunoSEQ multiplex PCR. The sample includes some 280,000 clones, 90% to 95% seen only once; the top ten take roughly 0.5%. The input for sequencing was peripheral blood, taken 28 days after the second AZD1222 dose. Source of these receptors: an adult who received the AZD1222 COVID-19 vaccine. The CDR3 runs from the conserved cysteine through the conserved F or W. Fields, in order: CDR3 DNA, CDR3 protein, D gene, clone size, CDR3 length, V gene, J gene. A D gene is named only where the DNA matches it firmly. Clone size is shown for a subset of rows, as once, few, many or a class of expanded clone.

DNA: TGTGCCAGCAGCGCCGGAGGGATCTATGGCTACACCTTC
CDR3: CASSAGGIYGYTF
D: -
size: -
length: 13
V: TRBV7-9
J: TRBJ1-2

DNA: TGCAGTGCTTGGGACAGGGAAGGCTACACCTTC
CDR3: CSAWDREGYTF
D: TRBD1
size: -
length: 11
V: TRBV20-1
J: TRBJ1-2

DNA: TGCGCCAGCAGCCAAGGGGTGACACATAGCAATCAGCCCCAGCATTTT
CDR3: CASSQGVTHSNQPQHF
D: -
size: -
length: 16
V: TRBV4-1
J: TRBJ1-5

DNA: TGTGCCAGTAGTTCAAGAGGGGGCCCCTTTGGGGCCAACGTCCTGACTTTC
CDR3: CASSSRGGPFGANVLTF
D: TRBD1
size: -
length: 17
V: TRBV19
J: TRBJ2-6

DNA: TGTGCCAGCAGTTTCAATAGCGGCTATGGCTACACCTTC
CDR3: CASSFNSGYGYTF
D: -
size: -
length: 13
V: TRBV27
J: TRBJ1-2

DNA: TGTGCCAGCAGCACACGGACAGGGACTAACACTGAAGCTTTCTTT
CDR3: CASSTRTGTNTEAFF
D: TRBD1
size: -
length: 15
V: TRBV9
J: TRBJ1-1

DNA: TGTGCCAGTAGTATAACAGGGGGAATTAATGGCTACACCTTC
CDR3: CASSITGGINGYTF
D: TRBD1
size: -
length: 14
V: TRBV19
J: TRBJ1-2

DNA: TGTGCCAGCAGCGGACTAGCGGGGGGGCCCAATGAGCAGTTCTTC
CDR3: CASSGLAGGPNEQFF
D: TRBD2
size: few
length: 15
V: TRBV6-5
J: TRBJ2-1

DNA: TGTGCCAGCAGTGAATGGGGGGATACGCAGTATTTT
CDR3: CASSEWGDTQYF
D: -
size: -
length: 12
V: TRBV2
J: TRBJ2-3

DNA: TGTGCCAGCAGACGCCTGGACAGCTACGAGCAGTACTTC
CDR3: CASRRLDSYEQYF
D: -
size: -
length: 13
V: TRBV12-3/TRBV12-4
J: TRBJ2-7

DNA: TGTGCCAGCAGCGCCGGGACAGGGGACACAGATACGCAGTATTTT
CDR3: CASSAGTGDTDTQYF
D: TRBD1
size: -
length: 15
V: TRBV7-6
J: TRBJ2-3

DNA: TGTGCCAGCAGGGGGGGAAACCAAGAGACCCAGTACTTC
CDR3: CASRGGNQETQYF
D: -
size: -
length: 13
V: TRBV27
J: TRBJ2-5

DNA: TGTGCCAGCTCACCCCCGTCGGGCGTTGGTACTCAGCCCCAGCATTTT
CDR3: CASSPPSGVGTQPQHF
D: -
size: -
length: 16
V: TRBV18
J: TRBJ1-5

DNA: TGTGCCACCAGGGGGGGGCGAGGACGGACCGGGGAGCTGTTTTTT
CDR3: CATRGGRGRTGELFF
D: -
size: -
length: 15
V: TRBV15
J: TRBJ2-2